These 2 T cell receptor beta chains came from one sample sequenced in a study of cytomegalovirus exposure and HLA in healthy donors. It was with 60 Vbeta and 13 Jbeta primers that the PCR ran. Measured with immunoSEQ multiplex PCR; TCRdb has only the in-frame clones, and not every one. The data show approximately 150,000 clones, with around 76% seen just once and over 1.1% held by the top ten. The material sequenced was PBMCs. The receptors derive from a man aged 55 to 70 in good health and CMV-seronegative.

A note on this clone: Its ends do not fully match the called genes, so a read error is possible. The chain carries TRBV7-9 and TRBJ2-7; perhaps TRBD1 as D (6 bases). Germline values: CDR1 SEHNR, CDR2 FQNEAQ (reference sequence). The CDR3 contains 13 residues. In DNA, the CDR3 is TGTTCCAGCAGCTCCCAAGACAGGCACGAGCAGTACTTC. Amino acids: CSSSSQDRHEQYF.

The CDR3 sequence: CASSVVPGTYGYTF. CDR3 nucleotide sequence: TGTGCCAGCAGCGTAGTTCCGGGAACCTATGGCTACACCTTC. The rearrangement links TRBV9 to TRBJ1-2; D remains ambiguous. V gave up 0 bases and J gave up 4 bases, with 10 bases separating them. Germline loops: CDR1 SGDLS, CDR2 YYNGEE. This CDR3 is 14 amino acids long.